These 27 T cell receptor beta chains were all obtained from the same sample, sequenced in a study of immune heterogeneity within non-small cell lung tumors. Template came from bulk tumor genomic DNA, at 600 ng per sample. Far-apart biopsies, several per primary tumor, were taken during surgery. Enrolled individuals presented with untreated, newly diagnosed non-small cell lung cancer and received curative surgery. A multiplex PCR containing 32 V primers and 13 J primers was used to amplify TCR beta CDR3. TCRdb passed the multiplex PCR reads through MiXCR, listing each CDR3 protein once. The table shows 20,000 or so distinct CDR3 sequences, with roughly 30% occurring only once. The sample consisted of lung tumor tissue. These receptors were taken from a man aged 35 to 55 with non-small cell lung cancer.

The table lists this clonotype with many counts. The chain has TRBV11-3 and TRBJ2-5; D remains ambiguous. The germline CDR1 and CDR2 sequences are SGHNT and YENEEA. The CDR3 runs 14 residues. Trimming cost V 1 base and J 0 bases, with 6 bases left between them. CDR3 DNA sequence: TGTGCCAGCAGCTTAGGCCAACACCAAGAGACCCAGTACTTC. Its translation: CASSLGQHQETQYF.

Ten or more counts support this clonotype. In DNA, the CDR3 is TGTGCCAGCAGCGGCAGGGAAGGTAGGCAGTTCTTC. Residues: CASSGREGRQFF. The chain uses TRBV2 and TRBJ2-1, with D possibly matching TRBD1 (5 bases). Deletions cut 6 bases from V and 12 bases from J, with 15 bases between. From germline, CDR1 is SNHLY and CDR2 FYNNEI. There are 12 residues in the CDR3.

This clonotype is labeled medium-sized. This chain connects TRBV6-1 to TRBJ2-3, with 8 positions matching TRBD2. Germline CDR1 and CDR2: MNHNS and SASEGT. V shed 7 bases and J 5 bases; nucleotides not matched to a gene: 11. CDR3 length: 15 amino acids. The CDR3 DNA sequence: TGTGCCAGCACCAAGGGAGCGGGAGTTGGAGATACGCAGTATTTT. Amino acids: CASTKGAGVGDTQYF.

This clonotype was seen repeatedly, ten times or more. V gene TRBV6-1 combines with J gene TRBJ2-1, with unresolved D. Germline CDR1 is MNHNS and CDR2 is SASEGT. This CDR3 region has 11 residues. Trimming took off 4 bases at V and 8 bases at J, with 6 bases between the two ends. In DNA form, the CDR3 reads TGTGCCAGCAGTGCTCTGGATGAGCAGTTCTTC. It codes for CASSALDEQFF.

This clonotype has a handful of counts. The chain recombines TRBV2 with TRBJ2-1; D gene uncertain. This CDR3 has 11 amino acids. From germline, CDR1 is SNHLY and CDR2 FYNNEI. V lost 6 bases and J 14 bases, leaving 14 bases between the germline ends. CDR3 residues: CASRELPEEFF. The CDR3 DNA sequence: TGTGCCAGCAGAGAACTCCCCGAGGAGTTCTTC.

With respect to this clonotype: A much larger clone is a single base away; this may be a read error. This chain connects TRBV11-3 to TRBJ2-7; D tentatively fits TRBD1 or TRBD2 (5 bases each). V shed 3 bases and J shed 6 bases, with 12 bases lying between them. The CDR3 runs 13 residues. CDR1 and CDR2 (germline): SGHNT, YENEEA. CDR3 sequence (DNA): TGTGCCAGCAGCTTCCGGGACGGGTGCGAGCAGTACTTC. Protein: CASSFRDGCEQYF. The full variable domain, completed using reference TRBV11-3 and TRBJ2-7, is EAGVVQSPRYKIIEKKQPVAFWCNPISGHNTLYWYLQNLGQGPELLIRYENEEAVDDSQLPKDRFSAERLKGVDSTLKIQPAELGDSAVYLCASSFRDGCEQYFGPGTRLTVT.

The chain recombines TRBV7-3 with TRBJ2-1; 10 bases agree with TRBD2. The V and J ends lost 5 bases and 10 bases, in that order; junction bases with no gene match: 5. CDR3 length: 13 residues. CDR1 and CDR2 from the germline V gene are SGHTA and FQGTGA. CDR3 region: CASSRQREGEQFF. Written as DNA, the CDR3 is TGTGCCAGCAGCCGTCAGCGGGAGGGGGAGCAGTTCTTC. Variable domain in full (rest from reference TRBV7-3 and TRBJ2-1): GAGVSQTPSNKVTEKGKYVELRCDPISGHTALYWYRQSLGQGPEFLIYFQGTGAADDSGLPNDRFFAVRPEGSVSTLKIQRTERGDSAVYLCASSRQREGEQFFGPGTRLTVL.

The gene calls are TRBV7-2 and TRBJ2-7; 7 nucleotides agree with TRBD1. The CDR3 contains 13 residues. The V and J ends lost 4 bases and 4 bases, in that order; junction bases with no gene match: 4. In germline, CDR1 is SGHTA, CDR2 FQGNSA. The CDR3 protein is CASSWGTEYEQYF. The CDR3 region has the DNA TGTGCCAGCAGCTGGGGGACAGAGTACGAGCAGTACTTC.

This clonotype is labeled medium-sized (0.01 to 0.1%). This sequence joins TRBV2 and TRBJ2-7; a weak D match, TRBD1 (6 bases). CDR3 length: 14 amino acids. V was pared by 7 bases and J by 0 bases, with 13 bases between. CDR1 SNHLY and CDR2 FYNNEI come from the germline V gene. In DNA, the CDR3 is TGTGCCAGCAATTTACAGGGCCTCTCCTACGAGCAGTACTTC. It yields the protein CASNLQGLSYEQYF.

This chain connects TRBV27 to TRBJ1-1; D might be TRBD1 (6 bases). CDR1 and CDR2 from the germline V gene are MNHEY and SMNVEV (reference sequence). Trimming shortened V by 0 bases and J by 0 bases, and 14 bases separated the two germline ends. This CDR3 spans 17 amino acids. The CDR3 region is CASSLSYWGRMNTEAFF. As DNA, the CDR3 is TGTGCCAGCAGTTTATCGTATTGGGGGCGAATGAACACTGAAGCTTTCTTT.

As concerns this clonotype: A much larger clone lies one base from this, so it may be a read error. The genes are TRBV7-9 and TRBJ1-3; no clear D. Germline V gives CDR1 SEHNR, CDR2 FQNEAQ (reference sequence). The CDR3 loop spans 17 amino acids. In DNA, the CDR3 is TGTTCCAGCAGCCTGGACCGCTGGGGAACCTCTGGAAACACCATATATTTT. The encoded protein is CSSSLDRWGTSGNTIYF.

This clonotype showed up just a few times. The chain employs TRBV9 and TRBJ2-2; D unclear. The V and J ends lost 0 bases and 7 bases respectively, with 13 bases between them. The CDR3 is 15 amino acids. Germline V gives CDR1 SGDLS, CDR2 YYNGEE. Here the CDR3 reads CASSVGTDPNGELFF. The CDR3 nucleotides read TGTGCCAGCAGCGTAGGCACCGATCCGAACGGGGAGCTGTTTTTT. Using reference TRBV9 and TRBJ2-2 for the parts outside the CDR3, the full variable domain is DSGVTQTPKHLITATGQRVTLRCSPRSGDLSVYWYQQSLDQGLQFLIQYYNGEERAKGNILERFSAQQFPDLHSELNLSSLELGDSALYFCASSVGTDPNGELFFGEGSRLTVL.

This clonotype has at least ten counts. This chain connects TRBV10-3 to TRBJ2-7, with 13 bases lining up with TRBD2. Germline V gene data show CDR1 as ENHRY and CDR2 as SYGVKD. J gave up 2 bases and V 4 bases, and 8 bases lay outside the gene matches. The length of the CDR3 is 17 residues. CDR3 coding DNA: TGTGCCATCAGTGGAAGGACTAGCGGGAGTACCACCTACGAGCAGTACTTC. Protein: CAISGRTSGSTTYEQYF.

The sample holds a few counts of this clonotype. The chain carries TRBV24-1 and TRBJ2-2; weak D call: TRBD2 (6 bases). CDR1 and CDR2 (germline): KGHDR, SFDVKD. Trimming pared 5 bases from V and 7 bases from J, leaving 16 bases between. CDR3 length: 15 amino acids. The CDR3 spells CATSGTGSLHGELFF. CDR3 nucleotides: TGTGCCACCAGTGGCACCGGGAGTTTACACGGGGAGCTGTTTTTT.

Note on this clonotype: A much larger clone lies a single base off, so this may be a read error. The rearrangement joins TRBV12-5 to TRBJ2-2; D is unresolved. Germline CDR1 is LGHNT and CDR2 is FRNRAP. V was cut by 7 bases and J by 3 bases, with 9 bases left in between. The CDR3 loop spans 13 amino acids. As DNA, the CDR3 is TGTGCTAGTGTGAACGCAGACACCGGGGAGCTGTTTTTT. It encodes CASVNADTGELFF.

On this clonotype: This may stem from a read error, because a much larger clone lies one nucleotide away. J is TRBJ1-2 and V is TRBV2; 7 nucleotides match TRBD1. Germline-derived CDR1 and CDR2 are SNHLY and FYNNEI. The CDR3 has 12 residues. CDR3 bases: TGTGCCAGCAGAATAAACAGGGGCGGCTACAGCTTC. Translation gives CASRINRGGYSF.

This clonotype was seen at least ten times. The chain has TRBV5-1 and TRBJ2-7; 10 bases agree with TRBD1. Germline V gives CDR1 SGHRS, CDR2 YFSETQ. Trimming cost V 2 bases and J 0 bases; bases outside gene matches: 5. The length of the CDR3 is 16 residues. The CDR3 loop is CASSFGTGALSYEQYF. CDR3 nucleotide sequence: TGCGCCAGCAGCTTTGGGACAGGGGCCCTCTCCTACGAGCAGTACTTC.

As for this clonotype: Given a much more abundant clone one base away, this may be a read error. This CDR3 reads CASLAGGPDTHYF. The CDR3 DNA follows: TGTGCCAGCTTAGCGGGAGGACCAGATACGCATTATTTT. The chain carries TRBV5-8 and TRBJ2-3, with 10 bases fitting TRBD2. Germline CDR1 and CDR2: SGHTS and YDEGEE. The CDR3 runs to 13 residues.

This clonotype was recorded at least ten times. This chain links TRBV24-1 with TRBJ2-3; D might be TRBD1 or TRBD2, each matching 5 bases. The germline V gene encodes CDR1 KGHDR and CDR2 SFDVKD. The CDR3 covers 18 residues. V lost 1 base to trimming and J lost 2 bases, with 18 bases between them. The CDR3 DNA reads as TGTGCCACCAGTGATTTAGGTCAGGGTAGCGCTACCACAGATACGCAGTATTTT. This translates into CATSDLGQGSATTDTQYF.

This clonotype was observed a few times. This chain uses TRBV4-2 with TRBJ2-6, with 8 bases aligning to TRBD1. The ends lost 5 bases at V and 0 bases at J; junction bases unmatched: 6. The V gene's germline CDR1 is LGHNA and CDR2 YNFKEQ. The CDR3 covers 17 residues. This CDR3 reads CASSYGTGYSGANVLTF. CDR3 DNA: TGTGCCAGCAGCTACGGGACAGGCTACTCTGGGGCCAACGTCCTGACTTTC.

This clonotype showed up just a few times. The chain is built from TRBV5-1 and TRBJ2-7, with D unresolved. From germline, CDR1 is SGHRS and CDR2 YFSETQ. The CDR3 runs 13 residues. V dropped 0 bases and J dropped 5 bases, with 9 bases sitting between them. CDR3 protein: CASSLAAVNEQYF. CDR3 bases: TGCGCCAGCAGCTTGGCGGCAGTCAACGAGCAGTACTTC.

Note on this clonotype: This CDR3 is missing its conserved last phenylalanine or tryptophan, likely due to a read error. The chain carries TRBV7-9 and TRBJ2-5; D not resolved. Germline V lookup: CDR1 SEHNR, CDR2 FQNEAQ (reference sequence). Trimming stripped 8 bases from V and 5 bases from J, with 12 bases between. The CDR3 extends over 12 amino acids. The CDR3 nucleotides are TGTGCCAGCGGGCCAGGTGGGGAGACCCAGTACTAC. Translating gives CASGPGGETQYY.

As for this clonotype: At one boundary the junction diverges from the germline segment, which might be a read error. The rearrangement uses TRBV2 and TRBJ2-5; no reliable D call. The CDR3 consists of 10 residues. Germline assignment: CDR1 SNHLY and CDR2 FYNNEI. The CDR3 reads CASGEETQYF. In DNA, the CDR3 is TGTGCCAGCGGTGAAGAGACCCAGTACTTC.

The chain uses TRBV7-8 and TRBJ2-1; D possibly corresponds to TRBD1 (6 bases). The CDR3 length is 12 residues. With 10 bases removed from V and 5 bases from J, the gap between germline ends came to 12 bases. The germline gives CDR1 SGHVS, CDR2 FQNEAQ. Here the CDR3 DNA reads TGTGCCACCTCGGACAGAGACAATGAGCAGTTCTTC. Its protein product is CATSDRDNEQFF.

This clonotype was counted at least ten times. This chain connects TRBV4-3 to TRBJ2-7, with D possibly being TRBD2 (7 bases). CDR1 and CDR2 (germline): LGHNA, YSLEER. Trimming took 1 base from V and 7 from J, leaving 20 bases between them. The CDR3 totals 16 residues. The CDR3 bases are TGCGCCAGCAGCCAAGGGGGGGGCGGGCCCGGAGAAGAGCAGTACTTC. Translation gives CASSQGGGGPGEEQYF.

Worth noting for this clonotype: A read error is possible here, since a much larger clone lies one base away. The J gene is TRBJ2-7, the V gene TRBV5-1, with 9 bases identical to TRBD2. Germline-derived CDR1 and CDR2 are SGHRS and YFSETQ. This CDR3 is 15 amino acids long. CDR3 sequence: CASTLMTSGAYEQYF. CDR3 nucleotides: TGCGCCAGCACCTTGATGACTAGCGGTGCTTACGAGCAGTACTTC.

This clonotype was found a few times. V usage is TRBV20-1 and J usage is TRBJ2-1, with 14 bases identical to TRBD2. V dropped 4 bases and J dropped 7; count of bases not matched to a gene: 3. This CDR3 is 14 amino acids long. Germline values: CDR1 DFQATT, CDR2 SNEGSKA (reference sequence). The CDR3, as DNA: TGCAGTGCTAAGGGACTAGCGGGAGTGAATGAGCAGTTCTTC. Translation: CSAKGLAGVNEQFF.